One and the same sample provided the 6 T cell receptor beta chains below, sequenced in a study of blood T cell repertoires in COVID-19. The assay was immunoSEQ multiplex PCR, and TCRdb's table has in-frame clones only and misses some. Found here are roughly 250,000 clones, around 86% of them singletons; the top ten hold roughly 1.9%. The sequencing input was PBMCs or T cells enriched from blood (not recorded which). Receptors originate from a woman in her 50s who had recovered from COVID-19.

The V and J genes are TRBV4-1 and TRBJ2-3, with TRBD1 as a possible D gene (6 bases). The V and J ends lost 0 bases and 1 base respectively, with 11 bases between them. The CDR3 totals 16 residues. Germline V gene sequence: CDR1 MGHRA, CDR2 YSYEKL. The CDR3 coding sequence is TGCGCCAGCAGCCAAGAACAGGGCGAGGGCACAGATACGCAGTATTTT. Protein: CASSQEQGEGTDTQYF.

The chain uses TRBV5-1 and TRBJ2-1; 7 bases fit TRBD2. Germline CDR1 and CDR2: SGHRS and YFSETQ. The length of the CDR3 is 15 residues. V was pared by 6 bases and J by 7 bases, with 13 bases of the junction left unmatched. As DNA, the CDR3 is TGCGCCAGCATACCAACGGCGGGAGTGGGTAATGAGCAGTTCTTC. This encodes CASIPTAGVGNEQFF.

This clone has only one observation. The V gene is TRBV5-5, the J gene TRBJ1-3; D is unclear. This CDR3 contains 15 residues. V was pared by 2 bases and J by 0 bases, with 9 bases between. CDR1 is SGHKS, CDR2 YYEKEE, per germline (reference sequence). The CDR3 DNA is TGTGCCAGCAGCTTCGCGCCGCACTCTGGAAACACCATATATTTT. It encodes CASSFAPHSGNTIYF.

V gene TRBV18 combines with J gene TRBJ1-1; possible D gene TRBD1, 6 bases. V lost 3 bases to trimming and J lost 4 bases, with 15 bases between them. The length of the CDR3 is 15 residues. Per germline, CDR1 KGHSH and CDR2 LQKENI. The CDR3 nucleotides read TGTGCCAGCTCACCGGACAGCTTGATGGGCACTGAAGCTTTCTTT. It specifies CASSPDSLMGTEAFF.

Only a few counts were recorded for this clone. J is TRBJ1-2 and V is TRBV28, with TRBD1 identical over 7 bases. This CDR3 comprises 16 residues. V lost 5 bases, J lost 0 bases, and 9 bases stayed unmatched. Germline CDR1 MDHEN, CDR2 SYDVKM. The CDR3 DNA reads TGTGCCAGCAGTCACGGAGGGGGCTGGACTAACTATGGCTACACCTTC. It translates to CASSHGGGWTNYGYTF.

The chain uses TRBV30 and TRBJ2-1; a weak D match, TRBD2 (5 bases). The ends were cut back, 8 bases at V and 8 bases at J, with 25 bases in the middle. This CDR3 contains 15 residues. Per the germline V gene, CDR1 is GTSNPN and CDR2 is SVGIG (reference sequence). CDR3 sequence: CAGRGGPATIDEQFF. CDR3 in DNA: TGTGCCGGCCGGGGTGGACCCGCAACTATCGATGAGCAGTTCTTC.